This TCR beta chain was recovered during a study of blood T cell repertoires in COVID-19. About the study: PBMCs, B-cell-depleted T cells, or T cells provided the cDNA or gDNA that made up the material.

Those who participated ranged in age from 18 to 89 years and resided in 24 US areas. In assigning cohorts, the study relied on participant-reported clinical history. Under the authors' procedure: Amplification with reference gene primers provided the estimates of nucleated cell counts. Data came from immunoSEQ multiplex PCR; TCRdb stores just in-frame clones and leaves some out. That table supplies the V and J calls and clone size; D and trimming were determined from the DNA. Here the sample spans 140,000 to 150,000 clones, 86% being singletons. The trim removed 5 bases at V and 5 bases at J, leaving 4 bases unmatched. Germline-derived CDR1 and CDR2 are GTSNPN and SVGIG (reference sequence). This CDR3 is 12 amino acids long.

Sequencing used PBMCs or T cells enriched from blood (not recorded which). The V gene is TRBV30, the J gene TRBJ2-3, with TRBD2 matching over 7 bases. This TCR was sampled from a man aged 50 or older who had recovered from COVID-19. The CDR3 protein is CAWSSGGDTQYF. The CDR3 bases are TGTGCCTGGTCTTCGGGGGGAGATACGCAGTATTTT.